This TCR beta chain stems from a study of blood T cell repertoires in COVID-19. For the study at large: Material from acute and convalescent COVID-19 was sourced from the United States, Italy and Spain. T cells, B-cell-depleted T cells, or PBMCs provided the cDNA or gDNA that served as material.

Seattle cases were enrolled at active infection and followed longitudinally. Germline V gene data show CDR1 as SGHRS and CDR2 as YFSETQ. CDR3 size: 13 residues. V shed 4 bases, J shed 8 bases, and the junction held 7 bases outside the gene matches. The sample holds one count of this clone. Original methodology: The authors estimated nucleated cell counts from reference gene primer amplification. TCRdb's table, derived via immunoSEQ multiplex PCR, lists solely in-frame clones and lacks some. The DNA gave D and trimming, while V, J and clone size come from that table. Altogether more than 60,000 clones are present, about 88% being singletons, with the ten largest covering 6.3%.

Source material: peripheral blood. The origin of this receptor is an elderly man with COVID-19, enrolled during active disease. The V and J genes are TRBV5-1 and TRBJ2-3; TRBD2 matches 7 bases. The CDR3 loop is CASSMFGEGTQYF. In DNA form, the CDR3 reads TGCGCCAGCAGCATGTTCGGGGAGGGTACGCAGTATTTT.